These T cell receptor beta chains were read from a single sample in a study of Graves' ophthalmopathy and Graves' hyperthyroidism. TCRdb called the multiplex PCR reads again in MiXCR, with one record for every CDR3 protein. Of 360,000 or so distinct CDR3 sequences listed, around 18% were seen once; the top ten hold 1.6%. The sample was peripheral blood. These receptors were obtained from a woman between 18 and 30 years old with Graves' ophthalmopathy. CDR3s include the opening cysteine and the closing phenylalanine or tryptophan. The order of the fields is V gene, D gene, J gene, clone size, CDR3 DNA, CDR3 protein. The D gene is left open where the match is weak. Where a row states a size, it is once, few, many or the class of an expanded clone; other rows omit it.

TRBV7-3	-	TRBJ2-3	many	TGTGCCAGCAGCCCCGAGTGGGGAGATACGCAGTATTTT	CASSPEWGDTQYF
TRBV6-2/TRBV6-3	TRBD2	TRBJ2-2	few	TGTGCCAGCAGGCCGGGAGGAGTGGACACCGGGGAGCTGTTTTTT	CASRPGGVDTGELFF
TRBV7-2	-	TRBJ1-5	many	TGTGCCAGCAGCTTTGCGCCTGAGTTAGGGGGTCAGGGTCAGCCCCAGCATTTT	CASSFAPELGGQGQPQHF
TRBV29-1	TRBD1	TRBJ2-5	many	TGCAGCGTTGCCCGCTTAAACAGGGGCGGGGAGACCCAGTACTTC	CSVARLNRGGETQYF
TRBV7-9	-	TRBJ1-1	many	TGTGCCAGCAGCTTAAGAAGCCCTCCAGGGGTGGCCACTGAAGCTTTCTTT	CASSLRSPPGVATEAFF
TRBV6-5	-	TRBJ1-1	many	TGTGCCAGCAGTTTCCTGGGGGTAGCTTTCTTT	CASSFLGVAFF
TRBV6-1	-	TRBJ1-1	-	TGTGCCAGCAGGAGAAATAACAGGGCAATGAGCACTGAAGCTTTCTTT	CASRRNNRAMSTEAFF
TRBV28	TRBD1	TRBJ2-4	many	TGTGCCAGCAATTCAGGGGGCTCCAAAAACATTCAGTACTTC	CASNSGGSKNIQYF
TRBV9	-	TRBJ2-2	many	TGTGCCAGCAGCGAGAGTGGGGCCGGGGAGCTGTTTTTT	CASSESGAGELFF
TRBV6-2/TRBV6-3	-	TRBJ1-1	many	TGTGCCAGCAGTTACTCGTGGCAGGCAATGTCTGAAGCTTTCTTT	CASSYSWQAMSEAFF
TRBV10-3	TRBD1	TRBJ2-5	many	TGTGCTACTTGGGCAGGGGGAAAAGGAGAGACCCAGTACTTC	CATWAGGKGETQYF
TRBV6-1	-	TRBJ1-3	-	TGTGCCAGCAGGTTCGGACTCGCTGGAGACACCATATATTTT	CASRFGLAGDTIYF
TRBV11-1	-	TRBJ1-1	many	TGTGCCAGCAGCTTAAGGGGTCCCTTGAACACTGAAGCTTTCTTT	CASSLRGPLNTEAFF
TRBV18	-	TRBJ1-1	-	TGTGCCAGCTCCTCGGACGCACCGACTGAAGCTTTCTTT	CASSSDAPTEAFF
TRBV12-3/TRBV12-4	-	TRBJ2-5	-	TGTGCCAGCAGGTCGGAGTTCCAAGAGACCCAGTACTTC	CASRSEFQETQYF
TRBV12-3/TRBV12-4	-	TRBJ2-5	-	TGTGCCAGCAGTTTAGCTACTGCGGGCCCAGAGACCCAGTACTTC	CASSLATAGPETQYF
TRBV30	-	TRBJ1-1	many	TGTGCCTGGACGATATTGGGGATGAACACTGAAGCTTTCTTT	CAWTILGMNTEAFF
TRBV15	-	TRBJ1-5	once	TGTGCCACCAGCAGAGTGGGGACGGGATATAGCAATCAGCCCCAGCATTTT	CATSRVGTGYSNQPQHF
TRBV20-1	-	TRBJ2-5	many	TGCAGTGTGAGGGTGGTCCAAGAGACCCAGTACTTC	CSVRVVQETQYF
TRBV7-2	-	TRBJ2-7	many	TGTGCCAGCAGCTGGAAGGGGTCCTACGAGCAGTACTTC	CASSWKGSYEQYF
TRBV12-3/TRBV12-4	-	TRBJ1-6	few	TGTGCCAGCAGTTTAATAGGGTATAATTCACCCCTCCACTTT	CASSLIGYNSPLHF
TRBV27	TRBD1	TRBJ1-6	many	TGTGCCAGCAGTCTGTCCGGGACAGGGACTTCACCCCTCCACTTT	CASSLSGTGTSPLHF
TRBV6-1	-	TRBJ1-2	many	TGTGCCACCATAGTAGGGGTCTATGGCTACACCTTC	CATIVGVYGYTF
TRBV4-1	-	TRBJ1-3	many	TGCGCCAGCAGCCAAGATCCGGGATCTGGAAACACCATATATTTT	CASSQDPGSGNTIYF
TRBV28	TRBD2	TRBJ2-7	-	TGTGCCAGCAAGGGGCTAGCGGGAGTGCAGCAGTACTTC	CASKGLAGVQQYF
TRBV19	TRBD1	TRBJ1-2	many	TGTGCCAGTAGCCATCCCGGGACAGGCCACTATGGCTACACCTTC	CASSHPGTGHYGYTF
TRBV29-1	-	TRBJ1-2	-	TGCAGCGTTGATGAGGGGGTCTTCTATGGCTACACCTTC	CSVDEGVFYGYTF
TRBV20-1	TRBD2	TRBJ2-2	many	TGCAGTGCTAGAGATCTTCTAGCGGGAGGGAACACCGGGGAGCTGTTTTTT	CSARDLLAGGNTGELFF
TRBV20-1	TRBD1	TRBJ1-5	many	TGCAGTGCTGGACAGGGATGGAATCAGCCCCAGCATTTT	CSAGQGWNQPQHF
TRBV11-2	-	TRBJ1-1	few	TGTGCCAGCAGCATAGGGTCGGTCATGAACACTGAAGCTTTCTTT	CASSIGSVMNTEAFF
TRBV6-2/TRBV6-3	-	TRBJ1-1	many	TGTGCCAGCAGGCGGGACATGATGAACACTGAAGCTTTCTTT	CASRRDMMNTEAFF
TRBV6-2/TRBV6-3	-	TRBJ1-1	many	TGTGCCAGCAGTTACTCGCCAATCTACACTGAAGCTTTCTTT	CASSYSPIYTEAFF
TRBV7-2	-	TRBJ1-1	-	TGTGCCAGCAGCCGTTTTGCGGGAGATACTGAAGCTTTCTTT	CASSRFAGDTEAFF
TRBV5-1	TRBD2	TRBJ2-7	many	TGCGCCAGCAGCTTGGCGGGGGGGCACGAGCAGTACTTC	CASSLAGGHEQYF
TRBV11-2	TRBD1	TRBJ1-6	many	TGTGCCAGCAGCTTAGGGGACAGGGGATATAATTCACCCCTCCACTTT	CASSLGDRGYNSPLHF
TRBV5-1	-	TRBJ1-1	-	TGCGCCAGCAGCTCAGCTTGGGACAACACGAGGAACACTGAAGCTTTCTTT	CASSSAWDNTRNTEAFF
TRBV6-5	TRBD1	TRBJ2-2	many	TGTGCCAGCAGTTGGGACAGTCTTAACACCGGGGAGCTGTTTTTT	CASSWDSLNTGELFF
TRBV6-2/TRBV6-3	TRBD1	TRBJ2-7	many	TGTGCCAGCAGTTACTCCCGGACAGGTAGGAACGAGCAGTACTTC	CASSYSRTGRNEQYF
TRBV6-5	-	TRBJ2-2	many	TGTGCCAGCAGTTACTCGACAGCCCTAACCGGGGAGCTGTTTTTT	CASSYSTALTGELFF
TRBV6-6	TRBD2	TRBJ2-2	many	TGTGCCAGCAACCTTAAACCGGGACTAGCGGGAGGGCCGCTCACCGGGGAGCTGTTTTTT	CASNLKPGLAGGPLTGELFF
TRBV19	TRBD1	TRBJ2-7	many	TGTGCCAGTAGTCCCTGGACAGGTATTTCCTACGAGCAGTACTTC	CASSPWTGISYEQYF
TRBV30	-	TRBJ1-2	many	TGTGCCTCCGCGGAGGCGGTTAATGGCTACACCTTC	CASAEAVNGYTF
TRBV12-3/TRBV12-4	-	TRBJ2-7	many	TGTGCCAGCAGTTTTCTGGGTCCACCGACCTTC	CASSFLGPPTF
TRBV6-1	-	TRBJ1-1	many	TGTGCCAGCAGGCGAAACCGGGGAGAGTTACTAAGCACTGAAGCTTTCTTT	CASRRNRGELLSTEAFF
TRBV6-1	-	TRBJ2-7	-	TGTGCCAGCAGTGAGATGAGAACCTACGAGCAGTACTTC	CASSEMRTYEQYF
TRBV7-8	TRBD1	TRBJ2-7	many	TGTGCCAGCAGCTCTCCCAGGGACAGGAGTTCCTACGAGCAGTACTTC	CASSSPRDRSSYEQYF